Shown below are 14 T cell receptor beta chains from a single sample sequenced in a study of cytomegalovirus exposure and HLA in healthy donors. The PCR ran on 60 Vbeta and 13 Jbeta primers. Using immunoSEQ multiplex PCR, the repertoire was profiled, and TCRdb retains in-frame clones only, with some absent. The table shows about 150,000 clones, with approximately 75% occurring only once. Material: PBMCs. All receptors derive from a man aged 18 to 29 in good health and CMV-seronegative.

Points on this clone: The sample carries other DNA sequences with the same CDR3. The chain uses TRBV9 and TRBJ1-1; tentative D call: TRBD1 (6 bases). There are 14 residues in the CDR3. Trimming shortened V by 0 bases and J by 6 bases, and 12 bases separated the two germline ends. Germline lookup yields CDR1 SGDLS and CDR2 YYNGEE. In DNA, the CDR3 is TGTGCCAGCAGCGTAGGTACAGGGAAGGCTGAAGCTTTCTTT. It encodes CASSVGTGKAEAFF. Supplemented by reference TRBV9 and TRBJ1-1, the full variable domain reads DSGVTQTPKHLITATGQRVTLRCSPRSGDLSVYWYQQSLDQGLQFLIQYYNGEERAKGNILERFSAQQFPDLHSELNLSSLELGDSALYFCASSVGTGKAEAFFGQGTRLTVV.

The CDR3 sequence: CASSQPGQRGGDTQYF. The CDR3 coding sequence is TGTGCCAGCAGCCAACCTGGCCAGCGGGGGGGAGATACGCAGTATTTT. The chain recombines TRBV7-6 with TRBJ2-3; TRBD2 matches at 10 bases. V dropped 5 bases and J dropped 5; count of bases not matched to a gene: 10. Germline assignment: CDR1 SGHVS and CDR2 FNYEAQ. CDR3 length: 16 amino acids.

The chain combines TRBV13 with TRBJ1-1, with D perhaps matching TRBD1 (5 bases). V lost 5 bases, J lost 1 base, and 14 bases lay in between. Germline V gene sequence: CDR1 PRHDT, CDR2 FYEKMQ (reference sequence). This CDR3 region has 15 residues. The chain's CDR3 is CASSRGGRGNTEAFF. The CDR3, as DNA: TGTGCCAGCAGCCGGGGGGGACGGGGGAACACTGAAGCTTTCTTT.

This chain uses TRBV5-4 with TRBJ1-2; 8 nucleotides line up with TRBD1. This CDR3 is built from 16 residues. J lost 8 bases, V lost 5 bases, and 17 bases had no gene match. In germline, CDR1 is SGHNT, CDR2 YYREEE (reference sequence). The DNA of the CDR3 is TGTGCCAGCAGGAGAACCGGGACAGGAAGGAGGAACGGCTACACCTTC. This sequence encodes CASRRTGTGRRNGYTF.

The rearrangement joins TRBV29-1 to TRBJ1-4, with 8 positions matching TRBD1. Germline lookup yields CDR1 SQVTM and CDR2 ANQGSEA. CDR3 length: 14 amino acids. The junction had 5 bases not matched to a gene; V was cut back by 0 bases and J by 8 bases. The DNA of the CDR3 is TGCAGCGTTGAAGATCGGACAGGGATAGAAAAACTGTTTTTT. This translates into CSVEDRTGIEKLFF.

The rearrangement uses TRBV11-2 and TRBJ2-5; a possible D gene is TRBD2 (6 bases). The germline gives CDR1 SGHAT, CDR2 FQNNGV. The CDR3 consists of 12 residues. Trimming stripped 5 bases from V and 4 bases from J, with 8 bases between. CDR3 bases: TGTGCCAGCAGCCAGGAGGGAGAGACCCAGTACTTC. This codes for CASSQEGETQYF.

The chain uses TRBV4-2 and TRBJ1-2, with 8 bases matching TRBD1. Trimming took 4 bases from V and 2 from J; bases not matched to a gene: 9. CDR1 and CDR2 (germline): LGHNA, YNFKEQ. CDR3 length equals 16 residues. Here the CDR3 DNA reads TGTGCCAGCAGCCTGTACGGGGACAGGAACAACTATGGCTACACCTTC. Its protein product is CASSLYGDRNNYGYTF.

The chain has TRBV7-7 and TRBJ2-1; D may be TRBD1 (6 bases). V was shortened by 0 bases and J by 6 bases, with 6 bases between the two germline ends. CDR3 length: 13 residues. CDR1 is SSHAT, CDR2 FNYEAQ, per germline (reference sequence). CDR3 loop: CASSLAGANEQFF. The CDR3 DNA reads as TGTGCCAGCAGCTTAGCGGGGGCCAATGAGCAGTTCTTC.

The chain carries TRBV7-9 and TRBJ2-5; 7 nucleotides agree with TRBD1. CDR3 length: 16 amino acids. CDR1 SEHNR and CDR2 FQNEAQ come from the germline V gene (reference sequence). After removal of 4 bases from V and 1 base from J, the junction contained 9 bases not matched to a gene. CDR3 nucleotides: TGTGCCAGCAGCTCCCACGTGAGGGACAGCCAAGAGACCCAGTACTTC. Its protein product is CASSSHVRDSQETQYF.

The chain uses TRBV7-9 and TRBJ1-6; D perhaps matches TRBD1 (6 bases). Trimming cost V 0 bases and J 14 bases, with 11 bases left between them. From germline, CDR1 is SEHNR and CDR2 FQNEAQ (reference sequence). The CDR3 sequence is 13 residues long. The CDR3 here is CASSLAPRDTLHF. DNA for the CDR3: TGTGCCAGCAGCTTAGCCCCTCGGGACACCCTCCACTTT.

The chain recombines TRBV5-1 with TRBJ2-4, with D perhaps matching TRBD2 (6 bases). The CDR3 has 16 amino acids. V dropped 0 bases and J dropped 9 bases, with 19 bases sitting between them. Germline V gives CDR1 SGHRS, CDR2 YFSETQ. CDR3: CASSLADGGPRSIQYF. The CDR3 DNA is TGCGCCAGCAGCTTGGCGGACGGGGGACCCCGGAGCATTCAGTACTTC.

This chain uses TRBV7-2 with TRBJ1-4; D may be TRBD1 (5 bases). V was shortened by 4 bases and J by 8 bases, with 11 bases between the two germline ends. The CDR3 runs 13 residues. The germline V gene has CDR1 SGHTA and CDR2 FQGNSA. CDR3: CASSWRAGEKLFF. The CDR3 region has the DNA TGTGCCAGCAGCTGGAGGGCAGGGGAAAAACTGTTTTTT.

The sample holds one count of this clone. The germline gene is not matched at one end of the junction; a read error may be the cause. This chain uses TRBV6-5 with TRBJ1-2; D is possibly TRBD1 (6 bases). The CDR3 has 13 residues. Germline CDR1 is MNHEY and CDR2 is SVGAGI. In DNA form, the CDR3 reads TGTGCCAGCAGCGCTACAGGGAACTATCGCTACACCTTC. Its translation: CASSATGNYRYTF.

The chain recombines TRBV10-3 with TRBJ1-4, with D perhaps matching TRBD1 (6 bases). From germline, CDR1 is ENHRY and CDR2 SYGVKD. V was clipped by 4 bases and J by 8 bases, with 17 bases between them. CDR3 size: 15 residues. The CDR3 loop reads CAISGTGNGREKLFF. Here the CDR3 DNA reads TGTGCCATCAGTGGAACAGGGAACGGGCGAGAAAAACTGTTTTTT.